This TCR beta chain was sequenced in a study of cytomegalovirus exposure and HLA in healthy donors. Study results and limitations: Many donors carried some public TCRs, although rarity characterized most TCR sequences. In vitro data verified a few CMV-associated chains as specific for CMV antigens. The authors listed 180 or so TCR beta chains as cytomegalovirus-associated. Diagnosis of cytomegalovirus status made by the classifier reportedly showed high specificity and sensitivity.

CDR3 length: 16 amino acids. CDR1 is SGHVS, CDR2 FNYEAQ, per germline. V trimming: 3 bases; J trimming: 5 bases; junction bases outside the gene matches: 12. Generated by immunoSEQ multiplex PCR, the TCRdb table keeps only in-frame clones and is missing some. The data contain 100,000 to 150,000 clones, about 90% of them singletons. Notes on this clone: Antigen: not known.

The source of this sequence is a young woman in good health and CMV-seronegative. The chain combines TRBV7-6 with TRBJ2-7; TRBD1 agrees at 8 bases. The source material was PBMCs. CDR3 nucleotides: TGTGCCAGCAGCTTGGCGGACAGGGTTGGGTACGACGAGCAGTACTTC. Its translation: CASSLADRVGYDEQYF.